Listed below are T cell receptor beta chains from one sample, sequenced in a study of OX40 agonist ivuxolimab in advanced cancers. Data came from immunoSEQ multiplex PCR; TCRdb stores just in-frame clones and leaves some out. The table records 150,000 to 190,000 clones, 90% to 95% of them present only once. Sequences were derived from CD4+ or CD8+ T cells sorted from blood, sampled in a trial of the OX40 agonist ivuxolimab. The receptors were gathered from an adult with an advanced solid tumor such as melanoma, head and neck, liver or kidney cancer. Both conserved end residues are part of each CDR3. A D gene is named only where the DNA matches it firmly. Only some rows state a clone size, as once, few, many or a class for expanded clones.

J: TRBJ1-4; D: NA; V: TRBV6-5; size: NA; DNA: TGTGCCAGCAGTTACCTCCGTGGGGCCAGAGGAGAAAAACTGTTTTTT; CDR3: CASSYLRGARGEKLFF
J: TRBJ1-1; D: NA; V: TRBV7-3; size: NA; DNA: TGTGCCAGCAGCTTACTCAGCTCCCCGGCGGGTGAAGCTTTCTTT; CDR3: CASSLLSSPAGEAFF
J: TRBJ2-3; D: TRBD1; V: TRBV7-8; size: NA; DNA: TGTGCCAGCAGCTTAGCGCGTGTCCGGGACAGGGACACAGATACGCAGTATTTT; CDR3: CASSLARVRDRDTDTQYF
J: TRBJ2-5; D: TRBD2; V: TRBV9; size: once; DNA: TGTGCCAGCAGCGTAGGGCTAGCGGGAGCCATTCAAGAGACCCAGTACTTC; CDR3: CASSVGLAGAIQETQYF
J: TRBJ1-3; D: NA; V: TRBV23-1; size: NA; DNA: TGCGCCAGCAGTCAATCGGAACCTTGCTCAGAGAGAGGGTCCTCTGGAAACACCATATATTTT; CDR3: CASSQSEPCSERGSSGNTIYF
J: TRBJ1-1; D: NA; V: TRBV19; size: NA; DNA: TGTGCCAGTACAGACCCCGGCAGGAGGAACACTGAAGCTTTCTTT; CDR3: CASTDPGRRNTEAFF
J: TRBJ2-7; D: NA; V: TRBV28; size: once; DNA: TGTGCCAGCAGTTACAGTAACTACGAGCAGTACTTC; CDR3: CASSYSNYEQYF
J: TRBJ1-2; D: TRBD1; V: TRBV4-3; size: few; DNA: TGCGCCAGCAGCCAAGATGGGACAGGGGTCCTCTATGGCTACACCTTC; CDR3: CASSQDGTGVLYGYTF
J: TRBJ2-3; D: NA; V: TRBV19; size: NA; DNA: TGTGCCAGTAGTCCAGGCGGCACAGATACGCAGTATTTT; CDR3: CASSPGGTDTQYF
J: TRBJ1-6; D: NA; V: TRBV30; size: NA; DNA: TGTGCCTGGAGTGTACACTCGGGGTTGAGGAATTCACCCCTCCACTTT; CDR3: CAWSVHSGLRNSPLHF
J: TRBJ2-7; D: TRBD1; V: TRBV28; size: NA; DNA: TGTGCCAGCAGTGAGACAGGGAACTACGAGCAGTACTTC; CDR3: CASSETGNYEQYF
J: TRBJ2-3; D: NA; V: TRBV7-2; size: NA; DNA: TGTGCCAGCAGCCAATGGGGGCAGGGAAGCGGTACGCAGTATTTT; CDR3: CASSQWGQGSGTQYF
J: TRBJ2-2; D: NA; V: TRBV10-1; size: NA; DNA: TGCGCCAGCAGTTTGGGGTACACTCCCGACGCGAACACCGGGGAGCTGTTTTTT; CDR3: CASSLGYTPDANTGELFF
J: TRBJ1-1; D: TRBD1; V: TRBV29-1; size: NA; DNA: TGCAGCGGCTCGGGACAGCCTAACACTGAAGCTTTCTTT; CDR3: CSGSGQPNTEAFF
J: TRBJ1-2; D: NA; V: TRBV9; size: NA; DNA: TGTGCCAGCTCCACAGGGTTGGACTATGGCTACACCTTC; CDR3: CASSTGLDYGYTF
J: TRBJ2-7; D: NA; V: TRBV7-3; size: NA; DNA: TGTGCCAGCAGCTTAGACAGGGACTTCGGCGAGCAGTACTTC; CDR3: CASSLDRDFGEQYF